This entry lists 16 T cell receptor beta chains sequenced from one sample in a study of blood T cells in healthy people across ages. With a J-beta primer mix and a sample-barcoded 5' primer, a second PCR ran about 7 to 11 cycles. TCRdb called the 5' RACE reads again in MiXCR, with one record for every CDR3 protein. This table holds 730,000 or so distinct CDR3 sequences, more than 40% found once. Sequenced: blood. These receptors came from a woman in her sixties or seventies in good health.

In its sample, this clonotype was seen a few times. The genes are TRBV6-1 and TRBJ1-5; D ambiguous. Trimming left V 4 bases short and J 4 bases short, with 5 bases between. Germline values: CDR1 MNHNS, CDR2 SASEGT. This CDR3 is built from 12 residues. CDR3 DNA: TGTGCCAGCAGTGTAACTAATCAGCCCCAGCATTTT. Translating it yields CASSVTNQPQHF.

This clonotype came up a few times. The chain uses TRBV20-1 and TRBJ2-5, with 7 bases matching TRBD1. The length of the CDR3 is 14 residues. Germline lookup yields CDR1 DFQATT and CDR2 SNEGSKA (reference sequence). The junction had 3 bases not matched to a gene; V was cut back by 1 base and J by 1 base. The chain's CDR3 is CSARVPGGQETQYF. The CDR3 DNA follows: TGCAGTGCTAGAGTACCAGGGGGCCAAGAGACCCAGTACTTC.

This clonotype has only a few counts. V is TRBV20-1 and J is TRBJ2-7; 8 nucleotides match TRBD2. CDR1 and CDR2 (germline): DFQATT, SNEGSKA (reference sequence). The CDR3 spans 12 residues. Unmatched junction bases numbered 7, after V lost 7 bases and J lost 5 bases. CDR3 in DNA: TGCAGTGGCCGGGAGGGCCCAGACGAGCAGTACTTC. This translates into CSGREGPDEQYF.

This clonotype was seen only a few times. The chain recombines TRBV28 with TRBJ2-7, with TRBD1 matching 7 bases. The CDR3 is made up of 15 amino acids. Germline lookup yields CDR1 MDHEN and CDR2 SYDVKM. Trimming cost V 5 bases and J 4 bases; bases outside gene matches: 11. The DNA of the CDR3 is TGTGCCAGCAGTGGCCGGGACAGTAATGTGTACGAGCAGTACTTC. Its translation is CASSGRDSNVYEQYF. Variable domain in full (rest from reference TRBV28 and TRBJ2-7): DVKVTQSSRYLVKRTGEKVFLECVQDMDHENMFWYRQDPGLGLRLIYFSYDVKMKEKGDIPEGYSVSREKKERFSLILESASTNQTSMYLCASSGRDSNVYEQYFGPGTRLTVT.

This clonotype was counted only a few times. The rearrangement joins TRBV4-3 to TRBJ2-7; TRBD1 is a possible D gene (5 bases). V was trimmed by 1 base and J by 3 bases, leaving 13 bases between them. CDR1 is LGHNA and CDR2 is YSLEER in the germline V gene. CDR3 length: 15 residues. CDR3 sequence: CASSQGQGKGYEQYF. CDR3 coding DNA: TGCGCCAGCAGCCAAGGGCAGGGAAAGGGCTACGAGCAGTACTTC.

The chain joins TRBV9 to TRBJ2-4; 8 bases align to TRBD2. Near its end, the DNA agrees better with TRBJ2-7, so the J call may be wrong. In germline, CDR1 is SGDLS, CDR2 YYNGEE. The CDR3 is 14 residues long. The CDR3 is CASSVEGLVNEQYF. CDR3 in DNA: TGTGCCAGCAGCGTAGAGGGACTAGTCAACGAGCAGTACTTC.

V and J are TRBV7-6 and TRBJ2-4; possibly TRBD1 for D (6 bases). Matching the DNA end better, TRBJ2-7 makes the J call doubtful. The CDR3 length is 14 residues. Germline V gives CDR1 SGHVS, CDR2 FNYEAQ. This chain's CDR3 is CASSSRDKIYEQYF. For the CDR3, the DNA is TGTGCCAGCAGCTCCCGGGACAAGATCTACGAGCAGTACTTC.

This clonotype was recorded at least ten times. The rearrangement links TRBV12-3 or TRBV12-4 to TRBJ2-1; D is perhaps TRBD2 (6 bases). The V end lost 6 bases, the J end lost 8 bases, and 17 bases lay between the germline ends. The CDR3 spans 14 residues. The CDR3 DNA follows: TGTGCCAGCAGGCCGCGTCGGGAGTACGATGAGCAGTTCTTC. Encoded protein: CASRPRREYDEQFF.

The chain uses TRBV20-1 and TRBJ2-5; no definite D call. Trimming stripped 2 bases from V and 2 bases from J, with 9 bases between. The CDR3 runs 13 residues. The V gene's germline CDR1 is DFQATT and CDR2 SNEGSKA (reference sequence). This CDR3 is CSARYENQETQYF. The CDR3 DNA reads as TGCAGTGCTAGATACGAAAATCAAGAGACCCAGTACTTC.

This clonotype has at least ten counts. The rearrangement links TRBV4-3 to TRBJ2-7, with a tentative D call TRBD2 (6 bases). Germline V gene data show CDR1 as LGHNA and CDR2 as YSLEER. The CDR3 is made up of 17 amino acids. V was cut by 3 bases and J by 2 bases, with 20 bases left in between. The CDR3 here is CASSQDAGLSGAYEQYF. The CDR3 nucleotides are TGCGCCAGCAGCCAGGACGCGGGACTCTCGGGGGCCTACGAGCAGTACTTC.

The chain links TRBV5-4 to TRBJ2-3; no reliable D call. The CDR3 covers 15 residues. V lost 0 bases and J lost 2, with 10 bases in between. The germline CDR1 and CDR2 sequences are SGHNT and YYREEE (reference sequence). The CDR3 region has the DNA TGTGCCAGCAGCTTGGGAGGCCTAAACACAGATACGCAGTATTTT. Protein sequence: CASSLGGLNTDTQYF.

The chain recombines TRBV7-9 with TRBJ2-3; D is uncertain. Germline loops: CDR1 SEHNR, CDR2 FQNEAQ (reference sequence). V was clipped by 6 bases and J by 0 bases, with 16 bases between them. This CDR3 is 16 amino acids long. CDR3 coding DNA: TGTGCCAGCAGAGAAAGGACCGATCCGAGCACAGATACGCAGTATTTT. Its translation is CASRERTDPSTDTQYF.

This clonotype was seen a few times. The V gene is TRBV3-1, the J gene TRBJ1-1; 9 bases fit TRBD1. There are 15 residues in the CDR3. With 5 bases clipped from V and 3 bases from J, the junction kept 7 bases outside the gene matches. Germline V lookup: CDR1 LGHDT, CDR2 YNNKEL (reference sequence). CDR3 sequence (DNA): TGTGCCAGCAGCGCCAGGGACAGGGATGACACTGAAGCTTTCTTT. Protein: CASSARDRDDTEAFF.

The chain joins TRBV12-5 to TRBJ2-3; D is uncertain. CDR1 is LGHNT, CDR2 FRNRAP, per germline. This CDR3 is built from 13 residues. V lost 4 bases to trimming and J lost 0 bases, with 5 bases between them. CDR3 in DNA: TGTGCTAGTGGTTCTCCGAGCACAGATACGCAGTATTTT. This sequence encodes CASGSPSTDTQYF.

This sequence joins TRBV7-3 and TRBJ1-2; a possible D gene is TRBD1 (5 bases). Trimming pared 4 bases from V and 4 bases from J, leaving 10 bases between. Germline CDR1 is SGHTA and CDR2 is FQGTGA. There are 13 residues in the CDR3. CDR3 sequence reads: CASSYRDGYGYTF. CDR3 in DNA: TGTGCCAGCAGCTACCGGGACGGCTATGGCTACACCTTC.

There are a few counts of this clonotype. The chain couples TRBV6-5 to TRBJ2-1; 9 nucleotides agree with TRBD1. V shed 1 base and J 0 bases; nucleotides not matched to a gene: 13. This CDR3 has 20 amino acids. Germline-derived CDR1 and CDR2 are MNHEY and SVGAGI. CDR3 sequence: CASSYYSGQGGGSSYNEQFF. The CDR3 DNA sequence: TGTGCCAGCAGTTACTATTCGGGACAGGGTGGGGGTAGCTCCTACAATGAGCAGTTCTTC.